Shown below are 6 T cell receptor beta chains from a single sample sequenced in a study of T cells in Graves' hyperthyroidism and ophthalmopathy. Using RNA transcripts as the source, TCR beta CDR3 regions were amplified. Researchers ran a first-round RT-PCR on the TCR CDR3 using the HTBI primer set. From the multiplex PCR reads, TCRdb called clonotypes with MiXCR, one entry per CDR3 protein. The data contain 200,000 to 250,000 distinct CDR3 sequences, under 20% of them singletons. Sequencing was performed on blood. The receptors were sampled from a man over 45 with Graves' hyperthyroidism.

The chain is built from TRBV9 and TRBJ2-4; D gene unclear. Trimming cost V 0 bases and J 5 bases, with 12 bases left between them. The CDR3 covers 15 residues. Per germline, CDR1 SGDLS and CDR2 YYNGEE. CDR3 DNA: TGTGCCAGCAGCGTAGATGTCACAGTACAAAACATTCAGTACTTC. This codes for CASSVDVTVQNIQYF.

This clonotype was recorded at least ten times. The rearrangement joins TRBV5-8 to TRBJ2-7; 8 bases line up with TRBD1. CDR3 length: 15 amino acids. The J segment lost 3 bases and the V segment lost 1 base, leaving 6 bases of the junction unmatched. Germline loops: CDR1 SGHTS, CDR2 YDEGEE. CDR3 in amino acids: CASSLRGRGLYEQYF. In DNA, the CDR3 is TGTGCCAGCAGCTTGCGTGGCAGGGGGCTCTACGAGCAGTACTTC.

This clonotype was found a few times. Germline and junction disagree at one end, which may indicate a read error. This chain joins TRBV7-9 and TRBJ2-5, with D possibly being TRBD1 or TRBD2 (5 bases each). CDR3 size: 16 residues. Per germline, CDR1 SEHNR and CDR2 FQNEAQ (reference sequence). CDR3 sequence: CASITWGGPDEEAQYF. The CDR3 nucleotides are TGTGCCAGCATCACATGGGGCGGGCCCGACGAAGAGGCCCAGTACTTC. The variable domain in full, with the rest retrieved from reference TRBV7-9 and TRBJ2-5, is DTGVSQNPRHKITKRGQNVTFRCDPISEHNRLYWYRQTLGQGPEFLTYFQNEAQLEKSRLLSDRFSAERPKGSFSTLEIQRTEQGDSAMYLCASITWGGPDEEAQYFGPGTRLLVL.

On this clonotype: The junction shows a germline mismatch at one end, possibly a read error. The genes are TRBV5-6 and TRBJ1-2; D gene uncertain. CDR1 and CDR2 from the germline V gene are SGHDT and YYEEEE. The CDR3 is made up of 12 amino acids. In DNA form, the CDR3 reads TGTGCCAGCAACTTGTTTAACTATGGCTACACCTTC. Its translation is CASNLFNYGYTF.

In this sample, this clonotype turned up many times. CDR3 sequence reads: CASSAQVGGTDTQYF. Written as DNA, the CDR3 is TGTGCCAGCAGCGCACAGGTGGGGGGCACAGATACGCAGTATTTT. The chain recombines TRBV2 with TRBJ2-3, with D perhaps matching TRBD1 or TRBD2 (5 bases each). Trimming pared 6 bases from V and 1 base from J, leaving 14 bases between. CDR3 length: 15 residues. Germline CDR1 reads SNHLY; CDR2 reads FYNNEI.

In its sample, this clonotype was seen a few times. The chain uses TRBV6-2 or TRBV6-3 and TRBJ2-7, with a possible D match to TRBD2 (7 bases). Trimming cost V 6 bases and J 0 bases, with 12 bases left between them. CDR1 is MNHEY, CDR2 SVGEGT, per germline. The CDR3 has 14 residues. The CDR3 region is CASRYRGGSYEQYF. The CDR3 nucleotides are TGTGCCAGCAGATATAGGGGGGGCTCCTACGAGCAGTACTTC.